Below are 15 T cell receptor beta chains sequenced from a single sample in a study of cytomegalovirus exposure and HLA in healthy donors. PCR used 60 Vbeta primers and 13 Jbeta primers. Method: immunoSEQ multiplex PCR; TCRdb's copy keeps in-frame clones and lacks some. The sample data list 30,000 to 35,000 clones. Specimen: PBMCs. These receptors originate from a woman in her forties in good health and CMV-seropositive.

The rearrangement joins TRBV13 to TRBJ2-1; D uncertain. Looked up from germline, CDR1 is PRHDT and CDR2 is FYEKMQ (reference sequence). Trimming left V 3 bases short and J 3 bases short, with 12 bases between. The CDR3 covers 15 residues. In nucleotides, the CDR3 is TGTGCCAGCAGCTTCGACGAGCGATACTACAATGAGCAGTTCTTC. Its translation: CASSFDERYYNEQFF.

CDR3 residues: CASSQGGGRTLYEQYF. CDR3 DNA: TGCGCCAGCAGCCAAGGGGGGGGCAGGACGCTCTACGAGCAGTACTTC. The rearrangement uses TRBV4-1 and TRBJ2-7; D possibly corresponds to TRBD2 (7 bases). V gave up 1 base and J gave up 3 bases, with 16 bases separating them. The CDR3 sequence is 16 residues long. The germline V gene encodes CDR1 MGHRA and CDR2 YSYEKL.

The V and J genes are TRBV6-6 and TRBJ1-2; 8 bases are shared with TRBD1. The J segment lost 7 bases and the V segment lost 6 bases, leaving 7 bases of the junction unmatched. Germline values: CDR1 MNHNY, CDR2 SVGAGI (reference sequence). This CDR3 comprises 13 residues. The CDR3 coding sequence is TGTGCCAGCAGCCAGGACAGGGCGGGTGGCTACACCTTC. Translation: CASSQDRAGGYTF.

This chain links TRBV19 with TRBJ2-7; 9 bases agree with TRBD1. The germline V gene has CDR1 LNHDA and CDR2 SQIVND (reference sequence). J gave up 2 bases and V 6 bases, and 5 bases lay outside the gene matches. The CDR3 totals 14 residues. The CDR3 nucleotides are TGTGCCAGTAGATCCCGGGACAGGGCCTACGAGCAGTACTTC. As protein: CASRSRDRAYEQYF.

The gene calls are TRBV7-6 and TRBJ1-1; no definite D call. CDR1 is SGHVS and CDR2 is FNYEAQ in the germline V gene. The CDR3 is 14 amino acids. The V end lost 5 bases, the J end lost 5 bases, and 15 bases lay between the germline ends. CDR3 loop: CASSLYSTGTEAFF. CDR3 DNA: TGTGCCAGCAGCCTCTACTCTACCGGGACTGAAGCTTTCTTT. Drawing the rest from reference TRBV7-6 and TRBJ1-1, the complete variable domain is GAGVSQSPRYKVTKRGQDVALRCDPISGHVSLYWYRQALGQGPEFLTYFNYEAQQDKSGLPNDRFSAERPEGSISTLTIQRTEQRDSAMYRCASSLYSTGTEAFFGQGTRLTVV.

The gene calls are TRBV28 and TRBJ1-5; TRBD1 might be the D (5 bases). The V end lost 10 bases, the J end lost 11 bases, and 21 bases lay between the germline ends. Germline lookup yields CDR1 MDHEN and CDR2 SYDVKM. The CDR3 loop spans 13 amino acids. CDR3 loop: CATRAGGIRAQHF. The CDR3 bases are TGTGCCACTCGGGCCGGGGGGATTAGGGCCCAGCATTTT.

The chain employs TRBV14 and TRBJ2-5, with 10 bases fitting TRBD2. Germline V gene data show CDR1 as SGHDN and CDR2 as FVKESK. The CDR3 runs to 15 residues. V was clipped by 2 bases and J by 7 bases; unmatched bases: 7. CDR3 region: CASSQLAGEFTTQYF. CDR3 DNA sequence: TGTGCCAGCAGCCAACTAGCGGGAGAGTTCACGACCCAGTACTTC. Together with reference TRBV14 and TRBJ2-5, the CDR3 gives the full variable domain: EAGVTQFPSHSVIEKGQTVTLRCDPISGHDNLYWYRRVMGKEIKFLLHFVKESKQDESGMPNNRFLAERTGGTYSTLKVQPAELEDSGVYFCASSQLAGEFTTQYFGPGTRLLVL.

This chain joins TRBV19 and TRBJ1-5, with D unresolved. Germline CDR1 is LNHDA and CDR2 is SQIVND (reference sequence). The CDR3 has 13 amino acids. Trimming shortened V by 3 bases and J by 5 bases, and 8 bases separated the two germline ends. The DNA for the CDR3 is TGTGCCAGTAGTATGGGGAGGGATCAGCCCCAGCATTTT. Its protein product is CASSMGRDQPQHF.

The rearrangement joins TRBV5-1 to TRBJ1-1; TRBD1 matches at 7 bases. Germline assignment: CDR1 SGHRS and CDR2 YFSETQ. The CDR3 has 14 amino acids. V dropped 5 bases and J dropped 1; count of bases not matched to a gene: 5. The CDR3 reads CASRLQGSNTEAFF. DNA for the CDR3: TGCGCCAGCAGGTTACAGGGGTCGAACACTGAAGCTTTCTTT.

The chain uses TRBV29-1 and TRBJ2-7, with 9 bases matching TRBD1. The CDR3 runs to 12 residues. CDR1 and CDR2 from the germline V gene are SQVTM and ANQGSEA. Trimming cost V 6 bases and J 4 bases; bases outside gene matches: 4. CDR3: CSVAQGAYEQYF. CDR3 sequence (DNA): TGCAGCGTCGCACAGGGGGCTTACGAGCAGTACTTC.

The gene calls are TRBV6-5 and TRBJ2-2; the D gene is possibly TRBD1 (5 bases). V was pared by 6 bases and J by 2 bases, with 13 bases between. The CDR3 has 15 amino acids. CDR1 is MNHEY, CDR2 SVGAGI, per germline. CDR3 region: CASSFQGFNTGELFF. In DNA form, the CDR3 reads TGTGCCAGCAGCTTTCAGGGTTTCAACACCGGGGAGCTGTTTTTT.

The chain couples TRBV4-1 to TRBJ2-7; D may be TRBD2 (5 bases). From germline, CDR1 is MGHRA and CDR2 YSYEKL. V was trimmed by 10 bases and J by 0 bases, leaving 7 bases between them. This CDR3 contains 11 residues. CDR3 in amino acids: CATGDSYEQYF. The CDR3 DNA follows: TGCGCCACCGGGGACTCCTACGAGCAGTACTTC.

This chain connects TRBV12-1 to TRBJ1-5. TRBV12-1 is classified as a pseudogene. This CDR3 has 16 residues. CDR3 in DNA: TGTGCCAGCAGCTTTGATGTCCATGTCCGAGATCAGCCCCAGCATTTT. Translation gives CASSFDVHVRDQPQHF.

In DNA form, the CDR3 reads TGTGCCAGCAGTTTCCAGGATAGCAATCAGCCCCAGCATTTT. Its protein is CASSFQDSNQPQHF. The chain joins TRBV28 to TRBJ1-5; D unclear. This CDR3 is built from 14 residues. V was clipped by 3 bases and J by 0 bases, with 6 bases between them. From germline, CDR1 is MDHEN and CDR2 SYDVKM. Supplemented by reference TRBV28 and TRBJ1-5, the full variable domain reads DVKVTQSSRYLVKRTGEKVFLECVQDMDHENMFWYRQDPGLGLRLIYFSYDVKMKEKGDIPEGYSVSREKKERFSLILESASTNQTSMYLCASSFQDSNQPQHFGDGTRLSIL.

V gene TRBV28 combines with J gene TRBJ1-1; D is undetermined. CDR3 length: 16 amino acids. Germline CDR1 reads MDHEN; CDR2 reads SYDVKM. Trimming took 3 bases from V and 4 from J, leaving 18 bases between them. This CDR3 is CASSFSRGWVSTEAFF. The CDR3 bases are TGTGCCAGCAGTTTTAGCAGAGGGTGGGTTAGCACTGAAGCTTTCTTT.